One TCR beta chain is described in this entry. What it binds is not known. The data stem from a study of T-cell memory formation after mild COVID-19. It was 5'RACE with constant-segment primers that produced the TCR alpha and TCR beta cDNA libraries, which carried sample barcodes and UMIs. TCRdb itself ran the 5' RACE reads through MiXCR, one entry per CDR3 protein. The sample lists about 110,000 distinct CDR3 sequences, 18% occurring once. Per the germline V gene, CDR1 is SGHTA and CDR2 is FQGTGA. V dropped 4 bases and J dropped 1 base, with 23 bases sitting between them. The length of the CDR3 is 18 residues. General study points: CD4+ contracting clones were mainly CM and EM; CD8+ ones, EMRA.

The clonotype was recovered from a man aged 18 to 30 who had mild COVID-19 (a few samples of this study predate the infection). Cell type and time point are not known. The chain recombines TRBV7-3 with TRBJ2-7; maybe TRBD2 (6 bases). Sequenced material: PBMCs or a T cell subset sorted from them (not recorded which). CDR3 amino acids: CASSWHWDAGLNSYEQYF. CDR3 in DNA: TGTGCCAGCAGCTGGCATTGGGATGCGGGACTGAATTCCTACGAGCAGTACTTC.